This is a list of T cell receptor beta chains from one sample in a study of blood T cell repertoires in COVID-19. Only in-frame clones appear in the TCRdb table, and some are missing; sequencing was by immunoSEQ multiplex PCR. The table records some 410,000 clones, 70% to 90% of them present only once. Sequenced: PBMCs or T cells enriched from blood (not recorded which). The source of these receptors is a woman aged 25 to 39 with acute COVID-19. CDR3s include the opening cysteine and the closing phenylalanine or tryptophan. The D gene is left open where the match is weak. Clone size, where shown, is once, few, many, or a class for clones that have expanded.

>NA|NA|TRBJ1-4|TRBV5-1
CASSFSARESYNEKLFF
TGCGCCAGCAGCTTTTCCGCACGGGAGAGTTATAATGAAAAACTGTTTTTT
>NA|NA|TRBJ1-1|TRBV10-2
CASSEPRAEAFF
TGCGCCAGCAGTGAGCCCAGGGCTGAAGCTTTCTTT
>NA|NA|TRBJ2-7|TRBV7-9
CASSTYTEQYF
TGTGCCAGCAGCACCTATACGGAGCAGTACTTC
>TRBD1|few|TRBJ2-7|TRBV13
CASSLPGGYEQYF
TGTGCCAGCAGCTTACCAGGGGGCTACGAGCAGTACTTC
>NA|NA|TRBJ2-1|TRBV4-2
CASSHRGRETDEQFF
TGTGCCAGCAGCCACAGGGGCAGGGAGACGGATGAGCAGTTCTTC
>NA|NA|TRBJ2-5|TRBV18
CASSPPAEETQYF
TGTGCCAGCTCACCACCCGCAGAAGAGACCCAGTACTTC
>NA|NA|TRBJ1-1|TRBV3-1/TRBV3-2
CASSPRGGNTEAFF
TGTGCCAGCAGTCCCCGGGGGGGCAACACTGAAGCTTTCTTT
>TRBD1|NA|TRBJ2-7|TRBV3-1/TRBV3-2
CASSHSGGDEQYF
TGTGCCAGCAGCCACTCAGGGGGCGACGAGCAGTACTTC
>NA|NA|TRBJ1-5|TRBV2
CASSEGPWGVSQPQHF
TGTGCCAGCAGTGAGGGGCCCTGGGGGGTTAGTCAGCCCCAGCATTTT
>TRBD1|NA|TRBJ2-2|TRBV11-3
CASSLGTANTGELFF
TGTGCCAGCAGCCTCGGGACAGCGAACACCGGGGAGCTGTTTTTT
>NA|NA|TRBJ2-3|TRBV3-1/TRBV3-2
CASSRGDTQYF
TGTGCCAGCAGCCGAGGAGATACGCAGTATTTT
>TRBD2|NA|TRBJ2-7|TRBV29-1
CSVEDAGTSGNEQYF
TGCAGCGTTGAAGACGCCGGGACTAGCGGCAACGAGCAGTACTTC
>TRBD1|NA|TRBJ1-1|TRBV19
CASRKGQDNTEAFF
TGTGCCAGTAGAAAGGGACAGGACAACACTGAAGCTTTCTTT
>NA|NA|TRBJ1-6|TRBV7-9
CASSDHRSPLHF
TGTGCCAGCAGCGATCACCGGTCACCCCTCCACTTT
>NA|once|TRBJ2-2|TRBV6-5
CASSRDTNTGELFF
TGTGCCAGCAGTCGTGACACAAACACCGGGGAGCTGTTTTTT
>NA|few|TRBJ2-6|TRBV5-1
CASRGTAGSGANVLTF
TGCGCCAGCAGGGGGACAGCGGGCTCTGGGGCCAACGTCCTGACTTTC
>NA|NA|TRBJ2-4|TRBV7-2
CASSRASSAKNIQYF
TGTGCCAGCAGTCGTGCTAGCTCGGCCAAAAACATTCAGTACTTC
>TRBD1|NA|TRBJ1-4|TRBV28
CASSLFGGGVREKLFF
TGTGCCAGCAGTTTATTCGGAGGGGGCGTAAGGGAAAAACTGTTTTTT
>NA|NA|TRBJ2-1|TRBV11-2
CASSWGYRSSYNEQFF
TGTGCCAGCAGCTGGGGATACAGGAGCTCCTACAATGAGCAGTTCTTC
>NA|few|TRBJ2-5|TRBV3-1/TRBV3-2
CASSQGQLKKETQYF
TGTGCCAGCAGCCAAGGACAGTTAAAAAAAGAGACCCAGTACTTC
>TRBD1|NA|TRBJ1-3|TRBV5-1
CASSLAGTGSGNTIYF
TGCGCCAGCAGCTTGGCCGGGACAGGCTCTGGAAACACCATATATTTT
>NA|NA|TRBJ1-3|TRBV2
CASSEYFDFSGNTIYF
TGTGCCAGCAGTGAATACTTCGACTTCTCTGGAAACACCATATATTTT
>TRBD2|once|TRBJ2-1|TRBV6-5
CASSFRTSGNEQFF
TGTGCCAGCAGCTTCCGGACTAGCGGGAATGAGCAGTTCTTC
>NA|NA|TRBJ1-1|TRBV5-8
CASSFVPPTEAFF
TGTGCCAGCAGCTTCGTCCCCCCGACTGAAGCTTTCTTT
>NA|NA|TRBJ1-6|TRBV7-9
CASSRGFNSPLHF
TGTGCCAGCAGTCGGGGTTTTAATTCACCCCTCCACTTT
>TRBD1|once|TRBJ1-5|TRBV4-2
CASSQATGGNQPQHF
TGTGCCAGCAGCCAGGCGACAGGGGGCAATCAGCCCCAGCATTTT
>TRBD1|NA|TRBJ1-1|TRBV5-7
CASSPDRGFMNTEAFF
TGTGCCAGCAGCCCGGACAGGGGGTTCATGAACACTGAAGCTTTCTTT
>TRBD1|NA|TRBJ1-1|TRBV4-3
CASSQRLGTGLNTEAFF
TGCGCCAGCAGCCAGCGGTTAGGGACAGGGCTGAACACTGAAGCTTTCTTT
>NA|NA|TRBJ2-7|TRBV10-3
CAIRSAYEQYF
TGTGCCATCAGGAGCGCCTACGAGCAGTACTTC